The rows below give T cell receptor beta chains drawn from one sample of a study of blood T cell repertoires in COVID-19. Clones were sequenced by immunoSEQ multiplex PCR, and TCRdb holds only the in-frame ones, with some missing. The sample consists of 200,000 to 250,000 clones, 70% to 85% of them appearing once. The sequenced sample was peripheral blood. These receptors came from a man aged 50-59 years with active or convalescent COVID-19. The CDR3 runs from the conserved cysteine through the conserved F or W. A D gene is named only where the DNA matches it firmly. Clone size is stated in some rows and not others, as once, few, many or a class when expanded.

CDR3 DNA | CDR3 protein | D gene | J gene | V gene | CDR3 length | clone size
TGCGCCAGCAGCGCCGGGACAGGGGAAGGTCAGCCCCAGCATTTT | CASSAGTGEGQPQHF | TRBD1 | TRBJ1-5 | TRBV5-1 | 15 | NA
TGTGCTAGTGGATACGAACAGGGGCCCCAGCATTTT | CASGYEQGPQHF | NA | TRBJ1-5 | TRBV12-5 | 12 | NA
TGTGCCAGCAGACAGACCCCTACCGCCCAAGAGACCCAGTACTTC | CASRQTPTAQETQYF | NA | TRBJ2-5 | TRBV5-4 | 15 | NA
TGTGCCAGCTCACCATGGGACAGGATACAGACCCAGTACTTC | CASSPWDRIQTQYF | TRBD1 | TRBJ2-5 | TRBV18 | 14 | NA
TGTGCCACCAGTGACTACGGGAGAAAAGATACGCAGTATTTT | CATSDYGRKDTQYF | NA | TRBJ2-3 | TRBV24-1 | 14 | NA
TGTGCCAGCAGCCCGCACCCTAGCGGGGTCTTACAAGAGACCCAGTACTTC | CASSPHPSGVLQETQYF | TRBD2 | TRBJ2-5 | TRBV11-2 | 17 | NA
TGCGCCACCTGGACTAGCGAAGAGACCCAGTACTTC | CATWTSEETQYF | TRBD2 | TRBJ2-5 | TRBV10-1 | 12 | NA
TGTGCCAGCAGCCAGGGGCCGGCGGGGACTGAAGCTTTCTTT | CASSQGPAGTEAFF | NA | TRBJ1-1 | TRBV4-2 | 14 | NA
TGTGCCAGCAGTTGGGTAAAAAGGGCAGGGGTGAACACTGAAGCTTTCTTT | CASSWVKRAGVNTEAFF | NA | TRBJ1-1 | TRBV6-2/TRBV6-3 | 17 | NA
TGTGCCAGCTCACGGCCTAGCGCCCCCGAGCAGTACTTC | CASSRPSAPEQYF | NA | TRBJ2-7 | TRBV18 | 13 | NA
TGCGCCAGCAGCCAGATGACAGCATCCACCGGGGAGCTGTTTTTT | CASSQMTASTGELFF | NA | TRBJ2-2 | TRBV4-3 | 15 | many
TGTGCCAGCAGGATAGGACAGGGTTACGAGCAGTACTTC | CASRIGQGYEQYF | TRBD1 | TRBJ2-7 | TRBV2 | 13 | NA
TGTGCCAGCAGTTATGCCCCTCGTAGAGATACGCAGTATTTT | CASSYAPRRDTQYF | NA | TRBJ2-3 | TRBV6-5 | 14 | NA
TGTGCCAGCAGCCAAGTTTCTAACACCGGGGAGCTGTTTTTT | CASSQVSNTGELFF | NA | TRBJ2-2 | TRBV3-1/TRBV3-2 | 14 | NA
TGTGCCAGCAGTTTAAGACTAGCGGGTAACTACGAGCAGTACTTC | CASSLRLAGNYEQYF | TRBD2 | TRBJ2-7 | TRBV28 | 15 | NA
TGTGCCAGCAGTGTAGACTCGAGCGGCTACACCTTC | CASSVDSSGYTF | NA | TRBJ1-2 | TRBV2 | 12 | NA
TGCGCCAGCAGCCAAGACAGGGGATCCTACAATGAGCAGTTCTTC | CASSQDRGSYNEQFF | NA | TRBJ2-1 | TRBV4-3 | 15 | NA
TGTGCCAGCAGCCAAGAAGGGGGAACAGGGCGTTATGACAATCAGCCCCAGCATTTT | CASSQEGGTGRYDNQPQHF | NA | TRBJ1-5 | TRBV3-1/TRBV3-2 | 19 | NA
TGTGCCAGCAGCCAAGATCCACAGCCGCAAGAGACCCAGTACTTC | CASSQDPQPQETQYF | NA | TRBJ2-5 | TRBV3-1/TRBV3-2 | 15 | NA
TGCGCCAGCAGCCCTGGGTCAGGTTGGGAGACCCAGTACTTC | CASSPGSGWETQYF | NA | TRBJ2-5 | TRBV5-1 | 14 | NA
TGTGCCAGCAGTGTCGGGACTAGCGGGGGGGGAGCCCATGAGCAGTTCTTC | CASSVGTSGGGAHEQFF | TRBD2 | TRBJ2-1 | TRBV2 | 17 | NA
TGTGCCAGCAGCTTAGAAGACCGGGGTTACACCGGGGAGCTGTTTTTT | CASSLEDRGYTGELFF | NA | TRBJ2-2 | TRBV7-9 | 16 | few
TGCGCCAGCAGCCCGACAGTGGAGGGGGCCAAAAACATTCAGTACTTC | CASSPTVEGAKNIQYF | NA | TRBJ2-4 | TRBV4-3 | 16 | NA
TGTGCCAGCAGCCAACGGTGGTCTGAAGCTTTCTTT | CASSQRWSEAFF | NA | TRBJ1-1 | TRBV14 | 12 | NA
TGTGCCAGCAGCCCATTACAGACAGGGGGCGTTGGAGGCTACACCTTC | CASSPLQTGGVGGYTF | TRBD1 | TRBJ1-2 | TRBV7-2 | 16 | NA
TGCGCCAGCAGCTCAACAGGGAGCTCTGGAAACACCATATATTTT | CASSSTGSSGNTIYF | NA | TRBJ1-3 | TRBV5-1 | 15 | NA
TGCGCCAGCAGCTTGGTAGCGGGGGGGACCACCGGGGAGCTGTTTTTT | CASSLVAGGTTGELFF | TRBD2 | TRBJ2-2 | TRBV5-1 | 16 | NA
TGTGCCTCCCGGGGGGCCCAAGATTGGAGAGGTGGGGCCAACGTCCTGACTTTC | CASRGAQDWRGGANVLTF | NA | TRBJ2-6 | TRBV19 | 18 | NA
TGTGCCAGCAGTTCTCTGGGGGCTCGGGACACTGAAGCTTTCTTT | CASSSLGARDTEAFF | NA | TRBJ1-1 | TRBV27 | 15 | NA
TGTGCCAGCAGCCAAATCGGAGGACTAGGAGATACGCAGTATTTT | CASSQIGGLGDTQYF | TRBD2 | TRBJ2-3 | TRBV3-1/TRBV3-2 | 15 | NA
TGTGCCAGTAGGCCGACAGGGTCGGTTCAGCCCCAGCATTTT | CASRPTGSVQPQHF | TRBD1 | TRBJ1-5 | TRBV19 | 14 | NA
TGTGCCAGCAGTTTCCCCGGAGTAGGTGCAACTAATGAAAAACTGTTTTTT | CASSFPGVGATNEKLFF | NA | TRBJ1-4 | TRBV28 | 17 | NA
TGTGCCAGCAGCCAAGCAGGAAACGAGTTCTTC | CASSQAGNEFF | NA | TRBJ2-1 | TRBV3-1/TRBV3-2 | 11 | NA
TGTGCCACCAGCAGAGACCCCAGGGGGTTGGCCAAAAACATTCAGTACTTC | CATSRDPRGLAKNIQYF | TRBD1 | TRBJ2-4 | TRBV15 | 17 | NA
TGCGCCAGCAGCCCCGGACTAGCGGGTACCTACGAGCAGTACTTC | CASSPGLAGTYEQYF | TRBD2 | TRBJ2-7 | TRBV5-1 | 15 | NA
TGTGCCACCAGTGGCTTACAGGGCGGGGGCTACACCTTC | CATSGLQGGGYTF | NA | TRBJ1-2 | TRBV24-1 | 13 | once
TGTGCCAGCAGCGTAGAGGTGGGCCGCTACAATGAGCAGTTCTTC | CASSVEVGRYNEQFF | NA | TRBJ2-1 | TRBV9 | 15 | NA
TGTGCCAGCAGCGAGGGAGGGATCTCCTATAATTCACCCCTCCACTTT | CASSEGGISYNSPLHF | NA | TRBJ1-6 | TRBV5-4 | 16 | once
TGTGCCAGCAGCGTGAACCCCGGGACAGTACAAGAGACCCAGTACTTC | CASSVNPGTVQETQYF | TRBD1 | TRBJ2-5 | TRBV9 | 16 | NA
TGCGCCAGCGGCCGAGGAAGCGGGGGACAAGAGACCCAGTACTTC | CASGRGSGGQETQYF | TRBD2 | TRBJ2-5 | TRBV5-1 | 15 | NA
TGTGCCAGCAGCCCCAGGACAGGGAGGAACAATCAGCCCCAGCATTTT | CASSPRTGRNNQPQHF | TRBD1 | TRBJ1-5 | TRBV11-2 | 16 | NA
TGTGCCACCAGCAGGGGGACTAGCGGGAGGGGCCAAGAGACCCAGTACTTC | CATSRGTSGRGQETQYF | TRBD2 | TRBJ2-5 | TRBV15 | 17 | NA
TGTGCCAGCAGTGAAGCGGGGCAGGGGGTAAAGGGAAACACCATATATTTT | CASSEAGQGVKGNTIYF | TRBD1 | TRBJ1-3 | TRBV6-1 | 17 | NA
TGTGCCAGCAGTTACTCGAGATGGTACACAGATACGCAGTATTTT | CASSYSRWYTDTQYF | NA | TRBJ2-3 | TRBV6-5 | 15 | NA
TGCGCCAGCAGCTCCGGGTTTCAAGAGACCCAGTACTTC | CASSSGFQETQYF | NA | TRBJ2-5 | TRBV5-1 | 13 | NA
TGCGCCAGCAGCTTGGCGGTGGAGTACAATGAGCAGTTCTTC | CASSLAVEYNEQFF | NA | TRBJ2-1 | TRBV5-1 | 14 | NA
TGTGCCTGGAGTCCGGGACACACGAAACCAGCTAACTATGGCTACACCTTC | CAWSPGHTKPANYGYTF | NA | TRBJ1-2 | TRBV30 | 17 | NA
TGTGCCAGCAGAACCGTGCCTGGGACAAAAAAAGAGACCCAGTACTTC | CASRTVPGTKKETQYF | NA | TRBJ2-5 | TRBV6-6 | 16 | NA
TGTGCCAGCAGTCCGGGAGGCCCCTACGAGCAGTACTTC | CASSPGGPYEQYF | TRBD2 | TRBJ2-7 | TRBV27 | 13 | NA
TGTGCCACCAGCTTGCTCCGGGACACTTCCTACGAGCAGTACTTC | CATSLLRDTSYEQYF | NA | TRBJ2-7 | TRBV15 | 15 | NA